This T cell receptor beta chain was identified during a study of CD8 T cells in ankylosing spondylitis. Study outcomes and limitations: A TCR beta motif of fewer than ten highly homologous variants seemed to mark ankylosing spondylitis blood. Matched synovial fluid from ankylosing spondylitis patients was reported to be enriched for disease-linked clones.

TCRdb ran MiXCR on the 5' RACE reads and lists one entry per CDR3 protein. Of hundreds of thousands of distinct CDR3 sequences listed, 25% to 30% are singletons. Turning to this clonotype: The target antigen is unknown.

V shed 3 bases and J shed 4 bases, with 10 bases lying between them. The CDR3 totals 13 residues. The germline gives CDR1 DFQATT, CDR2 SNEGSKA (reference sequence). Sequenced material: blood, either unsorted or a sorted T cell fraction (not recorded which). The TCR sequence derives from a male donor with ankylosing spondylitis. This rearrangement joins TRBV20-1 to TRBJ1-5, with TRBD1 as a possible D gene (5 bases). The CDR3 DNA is TGCAGTGCTAGGGGGCAGATAAATCAGCCCCAGCATTTT. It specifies CSARGQINQPQHF.